This T cell receptor (beta chain) was profiled in a study of T cell responses to AZD1222 COVID-19 vaccine. Repertoires were generated with immunoSEQ multiplex PCR, while TCRdb's copy carries only in-frame clones and drops some. The sample shows about 68,000 clones, over 60% of them seen only once. The length of the CDR3 is 12 residues. V was clipped by 6 bases and J by 7 bases, with 10 bases between them. The germline V gene has CDR1 MDHEN and CDR2 SYDVKM. The sample holds a few counts of this clone. This clonotype was sampled from an adult in good health. The starting material was peripheral blood, obtained on day 0 of AZD1222 vaccination. The V gene is TRBV28, the J gene TRBJ1-5; D gene ambiguous. The CDR3 is CASSPQAQPQHF. The CDR3 DNA reads TGTGCCAGCAGCCCCCAGGCGCAGCCCCAGCATTTT.